A single sample is the source of the 23 T cell receptor beta chains below, sequenced in a study of T cells after yellow fever vaccination. Each CDR3 protein is one row after TCRdb ran MiXCR on the 5' RACE reads. This sample has under 600,000 distinct CDR3 sequences, with approximately 13% found just once. The specimen was PBMCs, collected on the day of the yellow fever booster vaccination. The receptors here all came from a man aged 25-45 years who received the YFV17D yellow fever vaccine.

The sample holds a few counts of this clonotype. This chain links TRBV5-5 with TRBJ1-1, with TRBD1 identical over 8 bases. Germline CDR1 reads SGHKS; CDR2 reads YYEKEE (reference sequence). The CDR3 length is 16 residues. Trimming took 7 bases from V and 4 from J; bases not matched to a gene: 15. The CDR3 region is CASGGGGQGAITEAFF. DNA for the CDR3: TGTGCCAGCGGAGGAGGGGGGCAGGGGGCGATCACTGAAGCTTTCTTT.

The chain recombines TRBV20-1 with TRBJ2-5; D is possibly TRBD2 (5 bases). The V gene's germline CDR1 is DFQATT and CDR2 SNEGSKA (reference sequence). Deletions cut 3 bases from V and 3 bases from J, with 20 bases between. The CDR3 totals 16 residues. CDR3 amino acids: CSASPLWRGKEETQYF. The DNA of the CDR3 is TGCAGTGCTAGCCCCCTATGGCGAGGGAAAGAAGAGACCCAGTACTTC.

This clonotype was seen only a few times. The V and J genes are TRBV7-3 and TRBJ2-7; no firm D call. This CDR3 contains 13 residues. Per germline, CDR1 SGHTA and CDR2 FQGTGA. Trimming removed 5 bases at V and 5 bases at J, with 13 bases between. DNA of the CDR3: TGTGCCAGCAGCGCGGACGCGGACCACGAGCAGTACTTC. This codes for CASSADADHEQYF.

This clonotype came up a few times. The rearrangement uses TRBV15 and TRBJ2-2, with a tentative D call TRBD1 (5 bases). Trimming took 5 bases from V and 6 from J, leaving 13 bases between them. Germline CDR1 is LNHNV and CDR2 is YYDKDF (reference sequence). This CDR3 is built from 14 residues. CDR3 loop: CATSGRAVPGELFF. In DNA, the CDR3 is TGTGCCACCAGCGGCAGGGCAGTGCCCGGGGAGCTGTTTTTT.

In its sample, this clonotype was seen many times. J is TRBJ1-2 and V is TRBV20-1; 7 nucleotides agree with TRBD1. This CDR3 comprises 12 residues. Trimming took 5 bases from V and 4 from J; bases not matched to a gene: 4. From germline, CDR1 is DFQATT and CDR2 SNEGSKA (reference sequence). The CDR3 spells CSASGQVYGYTF. The CDR3 coding sequence is TGCAGTGCTTCCGGACAGGTCTATGGCTACACCTTC.

The CDR3 protein is CASSPLATGEQYF. CDR3 DNA: TGTGCCAGCAGCCCGTTAGCGACGGGGGAGCAGTACTTC. The chain uses TRBV7-2 and TRBJ2-7; TRBD2 is a possible D gene (5 bases). V lost 5 bases, J lost 7 bases, and 15 bases lay in between. CDR3 length equals 13 residues. The germline gives CDR1 SGHTA, CDR2 FQGNSA.

The chain links TRBV25-1 to TRBJ2-1; D might be TRBD2 (6 bases). The V end lost 4 bases, the J end lost 2 bases, and 18 bases lay between the germline ends. The CDR3 spans 17 residues. Looked up from germline, CDR1 is MGHDK and CDR2 is SYGVNS. The DNA for the CDR3 is TGTGCCAGCAGTGGATTTCGGGACTCTCAAGCCTACAATGAGCAGTTCTTC. It specifies CASSGFRDSQAYNEQFF.

This clonotype was seen many times. The gene calls are TRBV7-8 and TRBJ2-1; 12 positions match TRBD2. Germline trimming cut 1 base from V and 6 bases from J; bases unmatched to any gene: 4. CDR3 length equals 16 residues. Germline V gene data show CDR1 as SGHVS and CDR2 as FQNEAQ. The DNA for the CDR3 is TGTGCCAGCAGCTTAGAGTCTAGCGGGAGGGGCAATGAGCAGTTCTTC. Protein product: CASSLESSGRGNEQFF.

The CDR3 DNA is TGTGCCAGCGCTTGGAATAGCAATCAGCCCCAGCATTTT. As protein: CASAWNSNQPQHF. The chain is built from TRBV12-3 or TRBV12-4 and TRBJ1-5; no definite D call. The CDR3 loop spans 13 amino acids. V gave up 8 bases and J gave up 0 bases, with 8 bases separating them.

This clonotype was observed at least ten times. The chain uses TRBV7-2 and TRBJ1-1; D uncertain. The CDR3 runs to 12 residues. V was trimmed by 11 bases and J by 3 bases, leaving 13 bases between them. Germline V gene sequence: CDR1 SGHTA, CDR2 FQGNSA. CDR3 loop: CASSPGYTEAFF. CDR3 nucleotides: TGTGCCTCCTCGCCGGGGTACACTGAAGCTTTCTTT.

The V call is TRBV20-1, the J call TRBJ2-1; the match to TRBD2 covers 10 bases. This CDR3 region has 16 residues. Germline V gene data show CDR1 as DFQATT and CDR2 as SNEGSKA (reference sequence). V lost 5 bases, J lost 8 bases, and 15 bases stayed unmatched. CDR3 sequence: CSAAGLAEWDMHEQFF. CDR3 bases: TGCAGTGCTGCCGGACTAGCGGAGTGGGATATGCATGAGCAGTTCTTC.

The rearrangement links TRBV10-2 to TRBJ2-5; D remains ambiguous. V was pared by 8 bases and J by 5 bases, with 12 bases between. CDR3 length equals 12 residues. In germline, CDR1 is WSHSY, CDR2 SAAADI. CDR3 coding DNA: TGCGCCAGCCGCGACCCCTACGAGACCCAGTACTTC. It encodes CASRDPYETQYF.

This clonotype was detected many times. CDR3: CATRGQGNNEQFF. CDR3 coding DNA: TGTGCCACGCGGGGACAGGGAAACAATGAGCAGTTCTTC. V is TRBV6-2 or TRBV6-3 and J is TRBJ2-1, with 9 bases fitting TRBD1. The V and J ends lost 10 bases and 5 bases, in that order; junction bases with no gene match: 6. The CDR3 loop spans 13 amino acids. CDR1 and CDR2 (germline): MNHEY, SVGEGT.

This clonotype has a handful of counts. The V and J genes are TRBV5-1 and TRBJ2-1; 9 positions match TRBD2. The CDR3 has 15 residues. V lost 0 bases, J lost 5 bases, and 3 bases stayed unmatched. Germline lookup yields CDR1 SGHRS and CDR2 YFSETQ. Here the CDR3 reads CASSLAVAGDNEQFF. CDR3 in DNA: TGCGCCAGCAGCTTGGCGGTAGCGGGAGACAATGAGCAGTTCTTC. Using reference TRBV5-1 and TRBJ2-1 for the parts outside the CDR3, the full variable domain is KAGVTQTPRYLIKTRGQQVTLSCSPISGHRSVSWYQQTPGQGLQFLFEYFSETQRNKGNFPGRFSGRQFSNSRSEMNVSTLELGDSALYLCASSLAVAGDNEQFFGPGTRLTVL.

In its sample, this clonotype was seen many times. The chain links TRBV6-2 or TRBV6-3 to TRBJ2-1; TRBD2 is a possible D gene (5 bases). The CDR3 sequence is 14 residues long. Looked up from germline, CDR1 is MNHEY and CDR2 is SVGEGT. V shed 5 bases and J shed 9 bases, with 17 bases lying between them. CDR3 region: CASSHRELVFEQFF. The CDR3 region has the DNA TGTGCCAGCAGTCACCGAGAACTAGTTTTTGAGCAGTTCTTC.

This clonotype was found many times. The V call is TRBV20-1, the J call TRBJ2-7; possible D gene TRBD2, 5 bases. The CDR3 is 12 amino acids. The germline V and J ends were trimmed by 6 bases and 2 bases, with 11 bases remaining between them. Germline assignment: CDR1 DFQATT and CDR2 SNEGSKA (reference sequence). The CDR3 reads CSATLGTYEQYF. The DNA for the CDR3 is TGCAGTGCAACACTAGGAACCTACGAGCAGTACTTC.

The V and J genes are TRBV7-2 and TRBJ2-7; D may be TRBD2 (5 bases). In germline, CDR1 is SGHTA, CDR2 FQGNSA. CDR3 length equals 16 residues. Trimming removed 1 base at V and 3 bases at J, with 16 bases between. The CDR3 nucleotides are TGTGCCAGCAGCTTAGGGAGGCGGAACCCCAGCTACGAGCAGTACTTC. Protein product: CASSLGRRNPSYEQYF. Variable domain in full (rest from reference TRBV7-2 and TRBJ2-7): GAGVSQSPSNKVTEKGKDVELRCDPISGHTALYWYRQSLGQGLEFLIYFQGNSAPDKSGLPSDRFSAERTGGSVSTLTIQRTQQEDSAVYLCASSLGRRNPSYEQYFGPGTRLTVT.

This clonotype has only a few counts. The CDR3 sequence is CASSSGTGSGNEQFF. CDR3 nucleotides: TGTGCCAGCAGCTCCGGGACAGGGTCCGGCAATGAGCAGTTCTTC. The rearrangement uses TRBV12-3 or TRBV12-4 and TRBJ2-1; 9 bases map to TRBD1. The trim removed 6 bases at V and 6 bases at J, leaving 9 bases unmatched. The CDR3 runs to 15 residues.

This clonotype has just a few counts. V gene TRBV5-4 combines with J gene TRBJ2-1; D gene unclear. CDR3 size: 12 residues. The V end lost 5 bases, the J end lost 6 bases, and 9 bases lay between the germline ends. Germline CDR1 and CDR2: SGHNT and YYREEE (reference sequence). CDR3 DNA sequence: TGTGCCAGCAGGATTGACACCAATGAGCAGTTCTTC. It is translated as CASRIDTNEQFF.

The rearrangement joins TRBV7-2 to TRBJ2-7, with 8 nucleotides matching TRBD2. V lost 1 base and J lost 4; bases outside the gene matches: 3. Germline-derived CDR1 and CDR2 are SGHTA and FQGNSA. The CDR3 length is 14 residues. Here the CDR3 DNA reads TGTGCCAGCAGCTTAGGCGGGAGGTTATACGAGCAGTACTTC. Residues: CASSLGGRLYEQYF.

V gene TRBV20-1 combines with J gene TRBJ1-2, with D uncertain. Between the trimmed V and J ends, which lost 2 bases and 2 bases, there was a span of 9 bases. The germline CDR1 and CDR2 sequences are DFQATT and SNEGSKA (reference sequence). This CDR3 spans 13 amino acids. The CDR3: CSARWVENYGYTF. CDR3 sequence (DNA): TGCAGTGCTAGATGGGTGGAGAACTATGGCTACACCTTC.

J is TRBJ2-7 and V is TRBV4-3; possibly TRBD1 for D (6 bases). CDR3 length: 14 amino acids. Trimming took off 1 base at V and 3 bases at J, with 10 bases between the two ends. The germline CDR1 and CDR2 sequences are LGHNA and YSLEER. The CDR3 is CASSQAGHHYEQYF. Here the CDR3 DNA reads TGCGCCAGCAGCCAAGCGGGACATCACTACGAGCAGTACTTC.

The V gene is TRBV19, the J gene TRBJ2-5, with TRBD1 as a possible D gene (6 bases). V lost 4 bases and J 5 bases, leaving 20 bases between the germline ends. This CDR3 is built from 16 residues. From germline, CDR1 is LNHDA and CDR2 SQIVND (reference sequence). The CDR3 DNA sequence: TGTGCCAGTAGTAAGTTCAGGGGCGCGAAGCAGGAGACCCAGTACTTC. As protein: CASSKFRGAKQETQYF.